A selection of T cell receptor beta chains follows, all from one sample in a study of cytomegalovirus exposure and HLA in healthy donors. TCRdb's copy holds only in-frame clones and misses some; the assay was immunoSEQ multiplex PCR. The table has approximately 110,000 clones, about 73% seen once. The sample comprised PBMCs. The receptors were gathered from a woman aged 45-65 years in good health and CMV-seropositive. Each CDR3 is given with its conserved first and last residue. Fields, in order: CDR3 protein, CDR3 DNA, D gene, clone size, V gene, J gene. A D gene is named only where the DNA matches it firmly. For some rows the clone size is stated as once, few or many, or as a class when expanded; others skip it.

CASSQDSTGSFYEQYF	TGCGCCAGCAGCCAAGATTCGACAGGGAGTTTCTACGAGCAGTACTTC	TRBD1	NA	TRBV4-1	TRBJ2-7
CASSLGAEALHGQYF	TGTGCCAGCAGCTTAGGTGCGGAGGCGCTACACGGGCAGTACTTC	NA	NA	TRBV13	TRBJ2-7
CASSRDRADEKLFF	TGTGCCAGCAGCAGGGACAGGGCAGATGAAAAACTGTTTTTT	TRBD1	NA	TRBV7-2	TRBJ1-4
CASSLQGVKETQYF	TGTGCCAGCAGCTTACAGGGGGTGAAAGAGACCCAGTACTTC	TRBD1	NA	TRBV5-6	TRBJ2-5
CASSVGGQSYEQYF	TGTGCCAGTAGTGTGGGTGGACAGAGCTACGAGCAGTACTTC	NA	NA	TRBV19	TRBJ2-7
CSVATQGQETQYF	TGCAGCGTCGCCACACAGGGGCAAGAGACCCAGTACTTC	TRBD1	NA	TRBV29-1	TRBJ2-5
CSVSGAPAYEQYF	TGCAGCGTATCGGGAGCGCCGGCCTACGAGCAGTACTTC	NA	NA	TRBV29-1	TRBJ2-7
CASGAAYGYTF	TGTGCCAGCGGGGCGGCCTATGGCTACACCTTC	NA	NA	TRBV25-1	TRBJ1-2
CASSSRDRVNTEAFF	TGTGCCAGCAGCTCCCGAGACAGGGTGAACACTGAAGCTTTCTTT	TRBD1	NA	TRBV11-2	TRBJ1-1
CASSLGVLSSGYTF	TGCGCCAGCAGCTTAGGGGTCCTGTCGTCGGGCTACACCTTC	NA	NA	TRBV5-1	TRBJ1-2
CASRPKKDRQHTDTQYF	TGTGCCAGCAGGCCTAAGAAGGACAGGCAACACACAGATACGCAGTATTTT	NA	few	TRBV21-1	TRBJ2-3
CASSPPNQTSYEQYF	TGTGCCAGCTCACCGCCGAACCAAACATCCTACGAGCAGTACTTC	NA	NA	TRBV18	TRBJ2-7
CAISALNGAGGPSETQYF	TGTGCCATCAGTGCCTTGAACGGAGCGGGGGGGCCTTCAGAGACCCAGTACTTC	TRBD2	NA	TRBV10-3	TRBJ2-5
CASSLRGAREETQYF	TGCGCCAGCAGCCTCAGGGGCGCCAGGGAGGAGACCCAGTACTTC	NA	NA	TRBV4-1	TRBJ2-5
CASSPGGTYGYTF	TGTGCCAGCAGCCCCGGGGGGACCTATGGCTACACCTTC	NA	NA	TRBV5-4	TRBJ1-2
CAGSGDAGDIQYF	TGTGCCGGCTCAGGGGACGCGGGCGACATTCAGTACTTC	NA	NA	TRBV2	TRBJ2-4
CASSLSSTRGYTF	TGTGCCAGCAGTTTAAGTTCCACGCGGGGCTACACCTTC	NA	NA	TRBV28	TRBJ1-2
CASASRGLGPDTQYF	TGTGCCAGCGCCTCTCGGGGACTAGGGCCAGATACGCAGTATTTT	TRBD2	NA	TRBV6-5	TRBJ2-3
CASSQGHQETQYF	TGCGCCAGCAGTCAGGGGCACCAAGAGACCCAGTACTTC	NA	NA	TRBV10-1	TRBJ2-5
CASSLDSGKSTGELFF	TGTGCCAGCAGCTTAGATTCGGGGAAATCCACCGGGGAGCTGTTTTTT	NA	NA	TRBV7-2	TRBJ2-2
CAISGKVGGTEAFF	TGTGCCATCAGTGGCAAAGTAGGGGGAACTGAAGCTTTCTTT	NA	few	TRBV10-3	TRBJ1-1
CASSLRGERGEQFF	TGTGCCAGCAGCTTACGCGGGGAAAGGGGTGAGCAGTTCTTC	NA	NA	TRBV7-3	TRBJ2-1
CASGDSGTGLGYTF	TGTGCCAGCGGGGATTCCGGGACAGGGCTTGGCTACACCTTC	TRBD1	NA	TRBV28	TRBJ1-2
CASSSRTSGAYEQYF	TGTGCCAGCAGCTCACGGACTAGCGGGGCCTACGAGCAGTACTTC	TRBD2	NA	TRBV7-2	TRBJ2-7
CASSMGGFQEQYF	TGTGCCAGTAGTATGGGGGGTTTTCAAGAGCAGTACTTC	NA	NA	TRBV19	TRBJ2-7
CASSSQGVNEKLFF	TGCGCCAGCAGCTCGCAGGGGGTTAATGAAAAACTGTTTTTT	TRBD1	NA	TRBV5-1	TRBJ1-4
CASSFVGESYEQYF	TGCGCCAGCAGCTTCGTAGGGGAAAGTTACGAGCAGTACTTC	NA	NA	TRBV5-1	TRBJ2-7
CASSQGGDYNEQFF	TGTGCCAGCAGCCAAGGGGGCGACTACAATGAGCAGTTCTTC	TRBD1	NA	TRBV7-9	TRBJ2-1
CASILTTGGYGYTF	TGTGCCAGCATCCTAACGACAGGGGGCTATGGCTACACCTTC	TRBD1	NA	TRBV5-5	TRBJ1-2
CASTPGQLWDNEQFF	TGCGCCAGCACCCCGGGACAGTTATGGGACAATGAGCAGTTCTTC	TRBD1	NA	TRBV5-1	TRBJ2-1
CASSGGGFEAFF	TGTGCCAGCAGTGGGGGGGGATTTGAAGCTTTCTTT	NA	NA	TRBV6-5	TRBJ1-1